A single sample gave rise to the 20 T cell receptor beta chains below, sequenced in a study of identical twins. TCRdb independently ran MiXCR on the 5' RACE reads; one entry per CDR3 protein. The sample has 400,000 to 550,000 distinct CDR3 sequences; roughly 26% are singletons. These records were also assigned to another study, of T cells expressing NK-cell markers.

Material: CD4+ T cells sorted from blood. The receptors shown here come from a woman aged 18-29 years in good health.

This rearrangement joins TRBV11-2 to TRBJ1-2; D gene ambiguous. V lost 3 bases and J 5 bases, leaving 10 bases between the germline ends. Germline-derived CDR1 and CDR2 are SGHAT and FQNNGV. The CDR3 consists of 13 residues. CDR3 protein: CASSFGEGYGYTF. CDR3 nucleotides: TGTGCCAGCAGCTTTGGGGAGGGATATGGCTACACCTTC.

This clonotype has just a few counts. The V gene is TRBV15, the J gene TRBJ2-1, with 7 positions matching TRBD2. Germline V gene data show CDR1 as LNHNV and CDR2 as YYDKDF (reference sequence). V lost 5 bases and J lost 1; bases outside the gene matches: 5. This CDR3 spans 15 amino acids. CDR3 sequence (DNA): TGTGCCACCAGCCGTCAGCGGGAATCCTACAATGAGCAGTTCTTC. This sequence encodes CATSRQRESYNEQFF.

The V call is TRBV24-1, the J call TRBJ2-5, with D perhaps TRBD1 (6 bases). This CDR3 has 15 residues. Germline V CDR1 and CDR2: KGHDR, SFDVKD. Trimming removed 3 bases from V and 1 base from J, with 11 bases in between. CDR3: CATSDDTGFQETQYF. The CDR3 DNA reads TGTGCCACCAGTGATGACACAGGGTTCCAAGAGACCCAGTACTTC.

This clonotype has ten or more counts. The CDR3 reads CASSLDGTGGTGELFF. CDR3 coding DNA: TGCGCCAGCAGCTTGGACGGGACAGGGGGCACCGGGGAGCTGTTTTTT. V gene TRBV5-1 combines with J gene TRBJ2-2; 11 positions agree with TRBD1. Unmatched junction bases numbered 2, after V lost 0 bases and J lost 4 bases. Germline assignment: CDR1 SGHRS and CDR2 YFSETQ. The CDR3 loop spans 16 amino acids.

The chain's CDR3 is CAWSAFYRFPTHNEQFF. The CDR3 DNA sequence: TGTGCCTGGAGCGCCTTCTACAGGTTCCCCACACACAATGAGCAGTTCTTC. The chain couples TRBV30 to TRBJ2-1, with D perhaps matching TRBD1 (5 bases). Trimming removed 3 bases at V and 5 bases at J, with 23 bases between. The CDR3 is 17 residues long. Germline V lookup: CDR1 GTSNPN, CDR2 SVGIG (reference sequence). Combining the CDR3 with reference TRBV30 and TRBJ2-1 gives the whole variable domain SQTIHQWPATLVQPVGSPLSLECTVEGTSNPNLYWYRQAAGRGLQLLFYSVGIGQISSEVPQNLSASRPQDRQFILSSKKLLLSDSGFYLCAWSAFYRFPTHNEQFFGPGTRLTVL.

The rearrangement joins TRBV30 to TRBJ1-3; 7 bases match TRBD1. CDR3 length: 16 residues. CDR1 is GTSNPN and CDR2 is SVGIG in the germline V gene (reference sequence). V lost 3 bases, J lost 2 bases, and 10 bases stayed unmatched. The CDR3 spells CAWSEGGARAGNTIYF. In DNA form, the CDR3 reads TGTGCCTGGAGCGAAGGGGGCGCCAGGGCTGGAAACACCATATATTTT.

There are a few counts of this clonotype. The CDR3 sequence is CASTSLAGETQYF. DNA for the CDR3: TGTGCCAGCACCTCGCTGGCGGGAGAGACCCAGTACTTC. The gene calls are TRBV12-3 or TRBV12-4 and TRBJ2-5, with TRBD2 as a possible D gene (5 bases). The CDR3 has 13 amino acids. Trimming left V 7 bases short and J 4 bases short, with 13 bases between.

This clonotype was counted only a few times. This rearrangement joins TRBV6-1 to TRBJ1-1, with no clear D. Germline values: CDR1 MNHNS, CDR2 SASEGT. The CDR3 runs 15 residues. V shed 0 bases and J shed 4 bases, with 12 bases lying between them. CDR3 sequence: CASSEARGVGTEAFF. CDR3 sequence (DNA): TGTGCCAGCAGTGAAGCTCGCGGAGTAGGCACTGAAGCTTTCTTT.

The chain is built from TRBV15 and TRBJ2-7; no reliable D call. Trimming took 0 bases from V and 2 from J, leaving 8 bases between them. The CDR3 spans 14 residues. CDR1 is LNHNV and CDR2 is YYDKDF in the germline V gene (reference sequence). The CDR3 bases are TGTGCCACCAGCAGAGATATACCTGCCTACGAGCAGTACTTC. Translating gives CATSRDIPAYEQYF.

This CDR3 is CASSGLSDTQYF. The CDR3 DNA reads TGTGCCAGCAGCGGTTTATCCGATACGCAGTATTTT. The V gene is TRBV14, the J gene TRBJ2-3, with D unresolved. Germline loops: CDR1 SGHDN, CDR2 FVKESK. This CDR3 has 12 residues. Trimming removed 5 bases at V and 6 bases at J, with 9 bases between.

This clonotype appeared a few times. This chain connects TRBV7-2 to TRBJ1-1, with D possibly TRBD1 on 5 matching bases. Germline assignment: CDR1 SGHTA and CDR2 FQGNSA. The CDR3 length is 16 residues. Trimming took off 2 bases at V and 4 bases at J, with 17 bases between the two ends. The CDR3 reads CASSLSPGTKFTEAFF. The CDR3 region has the DNA TGTGCCAGCAGCTTAAGCCCCGGGACCAAGTTCACTGAAGCTTTCTTT.

This clonotype turned up a few times. The J gene is TRBJ2-3, the V gene TRBV5-1, with TRBD1 as a possible D gene (5 bases). V was shortened by 3 bases and J by 6 bases, with 14 bases between the two germline ends. Germline CDR1 SGHRS, CDR2 YFSETQ. CDR3 length: 14 amino acids. CDR3: CASSSRVSKDTQYF. In nucleotides, the CDR3 is TGCGCCAGCAGCTCCAGGGTGTCAAAGGATACGCAGTATTTT. The whole variable domain, filled in from reference TRBV5-1 and TRBJ2-3, reads KAGVTQTPRYLIKTRGQQVTLSCSPISGHRSVSWYQQTPGQGLQFLFEYFSETQRNKGNFPGRFSGRQFSNSRSEMNVSTLELGDSALYLCASSSRVSKDTQYFGPGTRLTVL.

This clonotype showed up many times. J is TRBJ1-2 and V is TRBV12-3 or TRBV12-4, with 9 bases aligning to TRBD1. J gave up 8 bases and V 6 bases, and 4 bases lay outside the gene matches. The CDR3 runs to 12 residues. This chain's CDR3 is CASSGTGRGYTF. In DNA form, the CDR3 reads TGTGCCAGCAGCGGGACAGGGAGAGGCTACACCTTC.

This clonotype has only a few counts. In DNA, the CDR3 is TGTGCCAGCAAAGATAGCGGGAGCTCCGGGGAGCTGTTTTTT. Translated, it gives CASKDSGSSGELFF. This chain connects TRBV2 to TRBJ2-2; 9 bases line up with TRBD2. Germline V lookup: CDR1 SNHLY, CDR2 FYNNEI. This CDR3 comprises 14 residues. The junction had 6 bases not matched to a gene; V was cut back by 7 bases and J by 6 bases. Full variable domain (outside the CDR3, taken from reference TRBV2 and TRBJ2-2): EPEVTQTPSHQVTQMGQEVILRCVPISNHLYFYWYRQILGQKVEFLVSFYNNEISEKSEIFDDQFSVERPDGSNFTLKIRSTKLEDSAMYFCASKDSGSSGELFFGEGSRLTVL.

The chain has TRBV5-8 and TRBJ2-1, with TRBD1 matching 8 bases. The CDR3 has 15 amino acids. Germline CDR1 reads SGHTS; CDR2 reads YDEGEE. The ends lost 3 bases at V and 6 bases at J; junction bases unmatched: 8. CDR3 coding DNA: TGTGCCAGCAGCTCCGGCAGGGGGCGTATCAATGAGCAGTTCTTC. This sequence encodes CASSSGRGRINEQFF. Variable domain in full (rest from reference TRBV5-8 and TRBJ2-1): EAGVTQSPTHLIKTRGQQATLRCSPISGHTSVYWYQQALGLGLQFLLWYDEGEERNRGNFPPRFSGRQFPNYSSELNVNALELEDSALYLCASSSGRGRINEQFFGPGTRLTVL.

With respect to this clonotype: Germline is not matched at one junction end, which may reflect a read error. CDR3 coding DNA: TGCAGTGCTAGAAGAATGGGGGCCACTGAAGCTGTCTTT. It translates to CSARRMGATEAVF. The V and J genes are TRBV20-1 and TRBJ1-1, with D tentatively TRBD1 (6 bases). CDR1 DFQATT and CDR2 SNEGSKA come from the germline V gene (reference sequence). The CDR3 covers 13 residues.

This clonotype has more than one count but fewer than ten. The chain uses TRBV7-3 and TRBJ1-2; D gene ambiguous. This CDR3 is built from 14 residues. Germline values: CDR1 SGHTA, CDR2 FQGTGA. With 2 bases removed from V and 0 bases from J, the gap between germline ends came to 7 bases. This CDR3 reads CASSLEGSNYGYTF. CDR3 sequence (DNA): TGTGCCAGCAGCTTAGAGGGATCTAACTATGGCTACACCTTC. The full variable domain, rest sourced from reference TRBV7-3 and TRBJ1-2, is GAGVSQTPSNKVTEKGKYVELRCDPISGHTALYWYRQSLGQGPEFLIYFQGTGAADDSGLPNDRFFAVRPEGSVSTLKIQRTERGDSAVYLCASSLEGSNYGYTFGSGTRLTVV.

This clonotype was counted only a few times. This chain uses TRBV12-3 or TRBV12-4 with TRBJ1-5; TRBD1 matches 8 bases. The CDR3 contains 14 residues. The J segment lost 2 bases and the V segment lost 6 bases, leaving 3 bases of the junction unmatched. The CDR3 spells CASRVTGGNQPQHF. In DNA, the CDR3 is TGTGCCAGCAGAGTGACAGGGGGCAATCAGCCCCAGCATTTT.

This clonotype occurred a few times. The J gene is TRBJ1-1, the V gene TRBV7-2; 7 nucleotides align to TRBD1. The CDR3 is 12 residues long. V lost 4 bases, J lost 8 bases, and 4 bases stayed unmatched. Germline CDR1 is SGHTA and CDR2 is FQGNSA. The CDR3 is CASSSRGVEAFF. The CDR3 nucleotides are TGTGCCAGCAGCTCCAGGGGGGTGGAAGCTTTCTTT.

The chain couples TRBV20-1 to TRBJ2-7; D unresolved. The CDR3 is made up of 12 amino acids. Germline values: CDR1 DFQATT, CDR2 SNEGSKA (reference sequence). The V and J ends lost 0 bases and 3 bases respectively, with 6 bases between them. The CDR3, as DNA: TGCAGTGCTAGAGACGCGGTCTACGAGCAGTACTTC. It specifies CSARDAVYEQYF.